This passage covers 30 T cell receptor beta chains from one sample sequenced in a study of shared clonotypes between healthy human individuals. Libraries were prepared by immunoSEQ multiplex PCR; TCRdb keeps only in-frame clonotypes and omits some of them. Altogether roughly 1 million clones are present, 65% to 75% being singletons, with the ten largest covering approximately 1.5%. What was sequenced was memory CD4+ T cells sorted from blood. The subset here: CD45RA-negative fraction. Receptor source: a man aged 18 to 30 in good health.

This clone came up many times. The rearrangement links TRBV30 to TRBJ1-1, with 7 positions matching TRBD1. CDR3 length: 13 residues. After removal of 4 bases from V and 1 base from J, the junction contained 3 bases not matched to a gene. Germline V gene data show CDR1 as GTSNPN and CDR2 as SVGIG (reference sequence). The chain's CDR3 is CAWMGQTNTEAFF. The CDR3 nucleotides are TGTGCCTGGATGGGACAGACGAACACTGAAGCTTTCTTT.

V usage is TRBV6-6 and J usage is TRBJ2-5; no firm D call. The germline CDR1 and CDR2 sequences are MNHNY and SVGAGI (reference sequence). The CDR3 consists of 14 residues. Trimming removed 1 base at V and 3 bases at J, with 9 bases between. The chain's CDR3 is CASSYWATEETQYF. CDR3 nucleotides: TGTGCCAGCAGTTACTGGGCTACCGAAGAGACCCAGTACTTC.

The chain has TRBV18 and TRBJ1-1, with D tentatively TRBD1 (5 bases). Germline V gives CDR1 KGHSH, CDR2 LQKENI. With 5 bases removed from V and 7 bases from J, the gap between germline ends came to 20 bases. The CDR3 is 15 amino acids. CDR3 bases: TGTGCCAGCTCATTTGCAGGGATTCCAACAAGTGAAGCTTTCTTT. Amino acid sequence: CASSFAGIPTSEAFF.

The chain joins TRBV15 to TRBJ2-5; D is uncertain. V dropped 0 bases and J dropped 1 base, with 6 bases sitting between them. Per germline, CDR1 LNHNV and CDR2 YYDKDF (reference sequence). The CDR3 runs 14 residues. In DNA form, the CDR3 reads TGTGCCACCAGCAGAGATCCAGCCCAAGAGACCCAGTACTTC. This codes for CATSRDPAQETQYF.

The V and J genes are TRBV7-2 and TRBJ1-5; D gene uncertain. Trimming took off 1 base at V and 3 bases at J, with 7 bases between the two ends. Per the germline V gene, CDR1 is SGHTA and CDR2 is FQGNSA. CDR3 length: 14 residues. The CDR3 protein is CASSLERVNQPQHF. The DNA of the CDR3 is TGTGCCAGCAGCTTAGAGAGAGTCAATCAGCCCCAGCATTTT.

The CDR3 DNA is TGTGCCAGCAGCTGGACAGGGGGTAACGAAAAACTGTTTTTT. This codes for CASSWTGGNEKLFF. The chain has TRBV11-2 and TRBJ1-4; TRBD1 agrees at 10 bases. The CDR3 is 14 amino acids. With V trimmed by 4 bases and J by 8 bases, 4 bases remained unmatched. CDR1 and CDR2 (germline): SGHAT, FQNNGV.

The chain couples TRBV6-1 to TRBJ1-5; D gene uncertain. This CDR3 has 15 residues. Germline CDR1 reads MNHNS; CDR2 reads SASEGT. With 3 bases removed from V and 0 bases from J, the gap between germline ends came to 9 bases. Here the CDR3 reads CASSEGFFSNQPQHF. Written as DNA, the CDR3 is TGTGCCAGCAGTGAGGGGTTTTTTAGCAATCAGCCCCAGCATTTT.

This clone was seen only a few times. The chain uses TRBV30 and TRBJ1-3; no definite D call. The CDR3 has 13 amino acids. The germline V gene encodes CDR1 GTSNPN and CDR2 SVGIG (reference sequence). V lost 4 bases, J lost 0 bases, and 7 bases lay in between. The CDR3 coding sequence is TGTGCCTGGAACACCGTCTCTGGAAACACCATATATTTT. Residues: CAWNTVSGNTIYF.

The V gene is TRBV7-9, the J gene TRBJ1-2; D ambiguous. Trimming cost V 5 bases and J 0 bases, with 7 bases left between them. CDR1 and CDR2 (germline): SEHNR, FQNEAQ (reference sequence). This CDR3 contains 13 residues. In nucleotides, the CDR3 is TGTGCCAGCAGCCCGCAGACTAACTATGGCTACACCTTC. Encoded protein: CASSPQTNYGYTF.

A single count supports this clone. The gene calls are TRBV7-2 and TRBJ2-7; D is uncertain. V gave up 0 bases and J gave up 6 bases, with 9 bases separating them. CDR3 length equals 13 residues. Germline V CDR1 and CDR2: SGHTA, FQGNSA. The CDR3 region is CASSLATAFEQYF. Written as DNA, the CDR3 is TGTGCCAGCAGCTTAGCGACGGCATTCGAGCAGTACTTC.

In nucleotides, the CDR3 is TGTGCCAGCCGCGACAGGACTAGCGCGAACACCGGGGAGCTGTTTTTT. Amino acids: CASRDRTSANTGELFF. The chain combines TRBV18 with TRBJ2-2; 9 bases agree with TRBD2. The germline V gene has CDR1 KGHSH and CDR2 LQKENI. V lost 8 bases to trimming and J lost 0 bases; unmatched junction nucleotides: 7. The CDR3 spans 16 residues.

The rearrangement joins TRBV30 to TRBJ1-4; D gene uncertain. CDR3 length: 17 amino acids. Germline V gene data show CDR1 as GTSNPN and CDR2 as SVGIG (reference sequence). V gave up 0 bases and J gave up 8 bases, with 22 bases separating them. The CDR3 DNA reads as TGTGCCTGGAGTGTACGCATTATTTCCGGGGTGGGGGAAAAACTGTTTTTT. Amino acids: CAWSVRIISGVGEKLFF. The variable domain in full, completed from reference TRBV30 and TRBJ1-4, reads SQTIHQWPATLVQPVGSPLSLECTVEGTSNPNLYWYRQAAGRGLQLLFYSVGIGQISSEVPQNLSASRPQDRQFILSSKKLLLSDSGFYLCAWSVRIISGVGEKLFFGSGTQLSVL.

CDR3: CASSLHPQETQYF. CDR3 bases: TGTGCCAGCAGCCTACACCCCCAAGAGACCCAGTACTTC. This chain uses TRBV5-5 with TRBJ2-5; D is unclear. Germline V gene sequence: CDR1 SGHKS, CDR2 YYEKEE (reference sequence). The CDR3 has 13 amino acids. Trimming took off 4 bases at V and 1 base at J, with 8 bases between the two ends.

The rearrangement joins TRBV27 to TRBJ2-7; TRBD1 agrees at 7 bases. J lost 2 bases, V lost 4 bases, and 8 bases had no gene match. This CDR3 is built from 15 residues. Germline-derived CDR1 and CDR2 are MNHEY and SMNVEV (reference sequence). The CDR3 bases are TGTGCCAGCAGTTCCTCGACAGGGCCCACCTACGAGCAGTACTTC. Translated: CASSSSTGPTYEQYF.

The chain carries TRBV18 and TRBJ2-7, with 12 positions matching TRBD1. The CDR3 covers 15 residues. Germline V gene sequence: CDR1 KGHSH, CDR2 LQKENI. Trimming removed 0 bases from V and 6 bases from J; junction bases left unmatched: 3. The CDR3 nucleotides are TGTGCCAGCTCACCACCGGGACAGGGGGCGAGCGAGCAGTACTTC. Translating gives CASSPPGQGASEQYF.

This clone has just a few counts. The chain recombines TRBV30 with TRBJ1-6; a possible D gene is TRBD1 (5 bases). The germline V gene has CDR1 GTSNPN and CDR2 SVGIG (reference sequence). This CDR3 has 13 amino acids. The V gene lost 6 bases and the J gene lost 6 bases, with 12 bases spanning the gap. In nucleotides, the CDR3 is TGTGCCTGCCCGACAGCCAGTAATTCACCCCTCCACTTT. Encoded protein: CACPTASNSPLHF. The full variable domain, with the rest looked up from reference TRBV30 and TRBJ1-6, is SQTIHQWPATLVQPVGSPLSLECTVEGTSNPNLYWYRQAAGRGLQLLFYSVGIGQISSEVPQNLSASRPQDRQFILSSKKLLLSDSGFYLCACPTASNSPLHFGNGTRLTVT.

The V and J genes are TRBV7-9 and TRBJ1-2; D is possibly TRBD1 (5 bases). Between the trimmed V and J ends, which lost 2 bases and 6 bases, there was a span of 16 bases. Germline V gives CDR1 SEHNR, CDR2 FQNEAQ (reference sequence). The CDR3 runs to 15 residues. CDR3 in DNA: TGTGCCAGCAGCTTATCCGCTCAGGGAATTGATGGCTACACCTTC. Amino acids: CASSLSAQGIDGYTF.

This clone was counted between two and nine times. CDR3 DNA sequence: TGTGCCAGCAGCTTTTTGACAGGGGAGAAAGGCGGGGAGCTGTTTTTT. The encoded protein is CASSFLTGEKGGELFF. The chain employs TRBV7-3 and TRBJ2-2; 8 nucleotides line up with TRBD1. The V and J ends lost 3 bases and 7 bases, in that order; junction bases with no gene match: 10. The germline CDR1 and CDR2 sequences are SGHTA and FQGTGA. The CDR3 contains 16 residues.

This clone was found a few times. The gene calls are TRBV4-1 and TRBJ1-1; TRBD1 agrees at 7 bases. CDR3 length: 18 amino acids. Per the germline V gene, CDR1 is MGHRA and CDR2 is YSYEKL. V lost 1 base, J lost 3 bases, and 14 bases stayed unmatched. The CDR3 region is CASSQGGSGGYRDTEAFF. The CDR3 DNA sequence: TGCGCCAGCAGCCAAGGCGGGTCAGGGGGGTATAGGGACACTGAAGCTTTCTTT.

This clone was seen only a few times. This chain's CDR3 is CASSPSEVYGYTF. The CDR3 DNA reads TGTGCCAGCAGCCCTTCAGAGGTCTATGGCTACACCTTC. This chain links TRBV2 with TRBJ1-2; no firm D call. The V gene lost 6 bases and the J gene lost 4 bases, with 12 bases spanning the gap. CDR1 SNHLY and CDR2 FYNNEI come from the germline V gene. The CDR3 runs 13 residues. The whole variable domain, filled in from reference TRBV2 and TRBJ1-2, reads EPEVTQTPSHQVTQMGQEVILRCVPISNHLYFYWYRQILGQKVEFLVSFYNNEISEKSEIFDDQFSVERPDGSNFTLKIRSTKLEDSAMYFCASSPSEVYGYTFGSGTRLTVV.

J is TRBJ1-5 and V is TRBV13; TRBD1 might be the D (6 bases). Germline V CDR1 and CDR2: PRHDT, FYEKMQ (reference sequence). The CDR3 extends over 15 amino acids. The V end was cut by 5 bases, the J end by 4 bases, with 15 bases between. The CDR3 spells CASSRRGVGNQPQHF. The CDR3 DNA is TGTGCCAGCAGCCGGAGGGGGGTTGGGAATCAGCCCCAGCATTTT.

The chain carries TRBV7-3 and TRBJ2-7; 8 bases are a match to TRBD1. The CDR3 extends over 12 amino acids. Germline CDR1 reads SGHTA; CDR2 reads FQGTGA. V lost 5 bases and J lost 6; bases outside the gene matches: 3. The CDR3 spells CASSPGTGEQYF. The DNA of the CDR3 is TGTGCCAGCAGCCCCGGGACAGGCGAGCAGTACTTC.

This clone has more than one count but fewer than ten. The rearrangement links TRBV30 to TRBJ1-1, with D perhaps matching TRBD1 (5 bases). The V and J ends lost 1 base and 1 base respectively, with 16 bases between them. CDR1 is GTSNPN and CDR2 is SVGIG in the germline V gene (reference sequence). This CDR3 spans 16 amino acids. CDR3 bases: TGTGCCTGGAGTGCCGGAACCGGGGGGGGGAACACTGAAGCTTTCTTT. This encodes CAWSAGTGGGNTEAFF.

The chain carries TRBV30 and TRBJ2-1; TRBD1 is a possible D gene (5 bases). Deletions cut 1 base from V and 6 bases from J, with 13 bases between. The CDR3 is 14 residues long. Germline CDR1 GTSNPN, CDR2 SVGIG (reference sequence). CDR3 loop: CAWSAYQGINEQFF. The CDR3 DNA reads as TGTGCCTGGAGTGCCTACCAGGGAATCAATGAGCAGTTCTTC.

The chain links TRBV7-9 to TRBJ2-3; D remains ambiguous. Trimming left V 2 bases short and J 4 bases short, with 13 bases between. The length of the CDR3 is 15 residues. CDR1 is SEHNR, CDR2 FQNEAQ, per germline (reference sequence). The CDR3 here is CASSLRRESADTQYF. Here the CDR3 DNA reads TGTGCCAGCAGCTTAAGGCGCGAGTCGGCAGATACGCAGTATTTT.

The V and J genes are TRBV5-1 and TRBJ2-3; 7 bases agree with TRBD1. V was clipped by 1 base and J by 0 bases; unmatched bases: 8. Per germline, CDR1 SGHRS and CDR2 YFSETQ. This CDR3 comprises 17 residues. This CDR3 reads CASSLSTGALSTDTQYF. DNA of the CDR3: TGCGCCAGCAGCTTGTCAACAGGGGCCCTTAGCACAGATACGCAGTATTTT.

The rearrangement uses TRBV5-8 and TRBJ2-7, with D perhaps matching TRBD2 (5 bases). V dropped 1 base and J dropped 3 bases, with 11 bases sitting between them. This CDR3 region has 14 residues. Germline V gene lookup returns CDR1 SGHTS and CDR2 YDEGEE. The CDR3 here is CASSLNLEGYEQYF. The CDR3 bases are TGTGCCAGCAGCTTGAACCTAGAGGGCTACGAGCAGTACTTC.

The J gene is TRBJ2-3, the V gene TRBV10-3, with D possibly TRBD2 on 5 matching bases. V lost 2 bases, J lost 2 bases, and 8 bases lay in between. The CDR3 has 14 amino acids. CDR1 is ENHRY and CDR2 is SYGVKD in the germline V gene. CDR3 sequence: CAISERRVTDTQYF. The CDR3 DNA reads TGTGCCATCAGTGAGAGGCGGGTCACAGATACGCAGTATTTT.

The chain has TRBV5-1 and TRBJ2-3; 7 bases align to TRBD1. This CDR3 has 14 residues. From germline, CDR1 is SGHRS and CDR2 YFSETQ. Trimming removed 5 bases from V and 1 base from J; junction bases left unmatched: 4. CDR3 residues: CASRSGTGTDTQYF. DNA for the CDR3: TGCGCCAGCAGATCCGGGACAGGCACAGATACGCAGTATTTT.

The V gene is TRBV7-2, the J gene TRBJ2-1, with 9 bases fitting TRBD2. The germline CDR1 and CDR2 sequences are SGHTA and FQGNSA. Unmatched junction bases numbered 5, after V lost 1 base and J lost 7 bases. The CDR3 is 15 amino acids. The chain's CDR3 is CASSLVAGVENEQFF. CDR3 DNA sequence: TGTGCCAGCAGCTTAGTAGCGGGAGTTGAGAATGAGCAGTTCTTC.